Following are 30 T cell receptor beta chains from one sample sequenced in a study of T cell responses to AZD1222 COVID-19 vaccine. The repertoire was sequenced with immunoSEQ multiplex PCR; TCRdb's copy has only in-frame clones and lacks some. Of around 58,000 clones listed, around four fifths are singletons. The sequencing here drew on peripheral blood, taken on day 0 of AZD1222 vaccination. Receptors originate from an adult in good health.

The V gene is TRBV7-2, the J gene TRBJ2-5; perhaps TRBD1 as D (6 bases). V lost 1 base and J lost 5, with 14 bases in between. CDR1 is SGHTA and CDR2 is FQGNSA in the germline V gene. The CDR3 spans 15 residues. For the CDR3, the DNA is TGTGCCAGCAGCTTAGTGACAGGCGGTGGGGAGACCCAGTACTTC. Translating it yields CASSLVTGGGETQYF.

This clone was counted between two and nine times. J is TRBJ1-6 and V is TRBV3-1 (or the pseudogene TRBV3-2), with D unclear. V was clipped by 0 bases and J by 0 bases, with 6 bases between them. The CDR3 length is 16 residues. Germline lookup yields CDR1 LGHDT and CDR2 YNNKEL (reference sequence). CDR3 sequence reads: CASSQDRGSYNSPLHF. Written as DNA, the CDR3 is TGTGCCAGCAGCCAAGATCGGGGCTCCTATAATTCACCCCTCCACTTT.

The CDR3 DNA reads as TGCGCCAGCAGCTTAAGAGGGGACAGCCGAGTCAATGAGCAGTTCTTC. This codes for CASSLRGDSRVNEQFF. This chain joins TRBV5-1 and TRBJ2-1; 7 bases map to TRBD1. Trimming took 2 bases from V and 6 from J; bases not matched to a gene: 11. This CDR3 comprises 16 residues. The germline V gene has CDR1 SGHRS and CDR2 YFSETQ.

The chain's CDR3 is CASSFRDRGHMNTEAFF. CDR3 in DNA: TGTGCCAGCAGCTTCCGGGACAGGGGGCACATGAACACTGAAGCTTTCTTT. The rearrangement uses TRBV7-2 and TRBJ1-1, with TRBD1 identical over 12 bases. Germline V gives CDR1 SGHTA, CDR2 FQGNSA. The CDR3 contains 17 residues. V dropped 3 bases and J dropped 0; count of bases not matched to a gene: 5.

V and J are TRBV19 and TRBJ1-1; 10 bases match TRBD1. With 7 bases clipped from V and 5 bases from J, the junction kept 10 bases outside the gene matches. Germline CDR1 and CDR2: LNHDA and SQIVND (reference sequence). The CDR3 is 15 amino acids. The CDR3 nucleotides read TGTGCCAGTATCCGGGGGGGGACAGGGGAGACTGAAGCTTTCTTT. This sequence encodes CASIRGGTGETEAFF.

This sequence joins TRBV27 and TRBJ2-7; TRBD2 is a possible D gene (6 bases). Germline values: CDR1 MNHEY, CDR2 SMNVEV (reference sequence). The CDR3 extends over 15 amino acids. Trimming pared 0 bases from V and 4 bases from J, leaving 13 bases between. CDR3 region: CASSLSAAGSYEQYF. The CDR3 region has the DNA TGTGCCAGCAGTTTATCGGCGGCGGGGTCTTACGAGCAGTACTTC.

The chain has TRBV5-5 and TRBJ2-5; 8 bases align to TRBD1. This CDR3 has 15 residues. V shed 0 bases and J 4 bases; nucleotides not matched to a gene: 5. The germline V gene has CDR1 SGHKS and CDR2 YYEKEE (reference sequence). In DNA form, the CDR3 reads TGTGCCAGCAGCTTGGGGACAGGGAAGGGAGAGACCCAGTACTTC. It codes for CASSLGTGKGETQYF.

As regards this clone: An end of the junction does not agree with germline; a read error may underlie this. This rearrangement joins TRBV7-7 to TRBJ2-3, with D possibly being TRBD2 (7 bases). CDR3 length equals 16 residues. From germline, CDR1 is SSHAT and CDR2 FNYEAQ (reference sequence). The CDR3 sequence is CASSSLAGQGGDTQYF. The DNA for the CDR3 is TGTGCTAGCAGCTCATTAGCGGGCCAAGGGGGAGATACGCAGTATTTT.

The chain links TRBV2 to TRBJ1-4; D remains unclear. The germline CDR1 and CDR2 sequences are SNHLY and FYNNEI. The CDR3 extends over 15 amino acids. Trimming took 1 base from V and 5 from J, leaving 11 bases between them. The CDR3 nucleotides are TGTGCCAGCAGTGAAGGGTCCGGGTCAAATGAAAAACTGTTTTTT. Amino acids: CASSEGSGSNEKLFF.

V and J are TRBV2 and TRBJ1-2; 8 bases are shared with TRBD1. The germline V gene encodes CDR1 SNHLY and CDR2 FYNNEI. J gave up 1 base and V 5 bases, and 6 bases lay outside the gene matches. The CDR3 has 15 amino acids. CDR3 DNA: TGTGCCAGCAGTTCTCGGACAGGGAGTAACTATGGCTACACCTTC. It encodes CASSSRTGSNYGYTF.

This sequence joins TRBV5-1 and TRBJ1-1; D is unresolved. Germline-derived CDR1 and CDR2 are SGHRS and YFSETQ. This CDR3 contains 16 residues. V was cut by 4 bases and J by 2 bases, with 18 bases left in between. The DNA of the CDR3 is TGCGCCAGCAGCCACACCGACACGATCCTAAACACTGAAGCTTTCTTT. This gives the protein CASSHTDTILNTEAFF.

The chain joins TRBV7-9 to TRBJ2-1, with TRBD2 identical over 7 bases. Trimming at V came to 2 bases and at J to 0 bases, leaving 4 bases not matched to a gene. CDR3 length equals 16 residues. Germline V gives CDR1 SEHNR, CDR2 FQNEAQ (reference sequence). CDR3 DNA sequence: TGTGCCAGCAGCTTACGGCGGGAGAGCTCCTACAATGAGCAGTTCTTC. Translating gives CASSLRRESSYNEQFF.

This clone was detected once. The rearrangement joins TRBV11-3 to TRBJ2-2; D is unclear. Trimming took off 0 bases at V and 1 base at J, with 9 bases between the two ends. The CDR3 is 16 amino acids. CDR1 is SGHNT and CDR2 is YENEEA in the germline V gene. CDR3 DNA: TGTGCCAGCAGCTTAGAAAACAGCCTGAACACCGGGGAGCTGTTTTTT. As protein: CASSLENSLNTGELFF.

In this sample, this clone turned up a few times. V usage is TRBV7-6 and J usage is TRBJ2-3, with 10 bases identical to TRBD1. V was clipped by 2 bases and J by 6 bases; unmatched bases: 2. The CDR3 has 14 residues. Germline loops: CDR1 SGHVS, CDR2 FNYEAQ. The CDR3: CASSLRQGADTQYF. In DNA form, the CDR3 reads TGTGCCAGCAGCTTACGACAGGGGGCTGATACGCAGTATTTT.

The chain uses TRBV6-2 or TRBV6-3 and TRBJ1-3; maybe TRBD1 (5 bases). Germline V gene sequence: CDR1 MNHEY, CDR2 SVGEGT. The CDR3 spans 17 residues. V dropped 0 bases and J dropped 0 bases, with 12 bases sitting between them. The chain's CDR3 is CASSYSPGGSSGNTIYF. CDR3 DNA sequence: TGTGCCAGCAGTTACTCCCCCGGGGGAAGCTCTGGAAACACCATATATTTT.

This clone was observed once. The genes are TRBV18 and TRBJ2-4; 9 nucleotides agree with TRBD2. CDR1 and CDR2 (germline): KGHSH, LQKENI. The CDR3 consists of 13 residues. The trim removed 6 bases at V and 7 bases at J, leaving 4 bases unmatched. The DNA of the CDR3 is TGTGCCAGCTCTCAGAGCGGGGGGAACATTCAGTACTTC. It translates to CASSQSGGNIQYF.

The rearrangement joins TRBV2 to TRBJ2-3; TRBD2 aligns across 14 bases. Germline CDR1 and CDR2: SNHLY and FYNNEI. Losses at the gene ends were 4 bases for V and 0 bases for J; bases not matched to a gene: 3. This CDR3 is 17 amino acids long. The CDR3 spells CASSGLAGGISTDTQYF. The DNA of the CDR3 is TGTGCCAGCAGTGGACTAGCGGGAGGGATTAGCACAGATACGCAGTATTTT.

This chain uses TRBV6-5 with TRBJ1-1; 7 positions match TRBD1. Unmatched junction bases numbered 13, after V lost 8 bases and J lost 4 bases. The length of the CDR3 is 15 residues. CDR1 is MNHEY and CDR2 is SVGAGI in the germline V gene. CDR3 DNA sequence: TGTGCCAGCCAATGGACAGGAAGGGGGTTCACTGAAGCTTTCTTT. Translated: CASQWTGRGFTEAFF.

The chain recombines TRBV7-8 with TRBJ2-7; TRBD1 agrees at 9 bases. V shed 2 bases, J shed 2 bases, and the junction held 1 base outside the gene matches. Germline CDR1 reads SGHVS; CDR2 reads FQNEAQ. This CDR3 spans 14 amino acids. The CDR3 sequence is CASSLWTGAYEQYF. As DNA, the CDR3 is TGTGCCAGCAGCTTATGGACAGGGGCCTACGAGCAGTACTTC. The whole variable domain, remainder taken from reference TRBV7-8 and TRBJ2-7, is GAGVSQSPRYKVAKRGQDVALRCDPISGHVSLFWYQQALGQGPEFLTYFQNEAQLDKSGLPSDRFFAERPEGSVSTLKIQRTQQEDSAVYLCASSLWTGAYEQYFGPGTRLTVT.

Only one count was recorded for this clone. The chain carries TRBV5-1 and TRBJ1-6; D remains unclear. From germline, CDR1 is SGHRS and CDR2 YFSETQ. This CDR3 region has 15 residues. The V gene lost 0 bases and the J gene lost 2 bases, with 6 bases spanning the gap. Here the CDR3 reads CASSLEGTYNSPLHF. CDR3 nucleotides: TGCGCCAGCAGCTTGGAAGGAACCTATAATTCACCCCTCCACTTT.

The chain uses TRBV7-2 and TRBJ2-1, with 8 bases fitting TRBD1. The trim removed 4 bases at V and 9 bases at J, leaving 14 bases unmatched. The CDR3 covers 16 residues. Per germline, CDR1 SGHTA and CDR2 FQGNSA. DNA for the CDR3: TGTGCCAGCAGCTATGGACAGGGACCCCAATATCGTGAGCAGTTCTTC. This encodes CASSYGQGPQYREQFF.

The chain recombines TRBV28 with TRBJ1-3; D possibly corresponds to TRBD1 (5 bases). The germline CDR1 and CDR2 sequences are MDHEN and SYDVKM. Trimming cost V 3 bases and J 4 bases, with 10 bases left between them. CDR3 size: 14 residues. CDR3 sequence: CASSLMGEGNTIYF. The CDR3 coding sequence is TGTGCCAGCAGTTTGATGGGGGAAGGAAACACCATATATTTT.

A few counts support this clone. CDR3 in DNA: TGCGCCAGCAGCTTGGCCGCGTCCCTCACCGGGGAGCTGTTTTTT. Protein product: CASSLAASLTGELFF. The rearrangement joins TRBV5-1 to TRBJ2-2; no clear D. Trimming shortened V by 0 bases and J by 4 bases, and 10 bases separated the two germline ends. Germline V gives CDR1 SGHRS, CDR2 YFSETQ. This CDR3 comprises 15 residues.

J is TRBJ2-7 and V is TRBV5-5, with a weak D call TRBD2 (6 bases). Germline V CDR1 and CDR2: SGHKS, YYEKEE (reference sequence). The CDR3 extends over 15 amino acids. Trimming took off 0 bases at V and 1 base at J, with 11 bases between the two ends. The CDR3 DNA reads as TGTGCCAGCAGCTTGGTGTCTAGCGCATCCTACGAGCAGTACTTC. Its protein product is CASSLVSSASYEQYF.

This clone has a handful of counts. Relative to the germline gene, one junction end is altered; a read error may explain this. The CDR3 DNA follows: TGTGCCAGCAGCCCGGCGCCGGGACAGGGGCCTCCCACGGGATTC. Amino acid sequence: CASSPAPGQGPPTGF. The chain employs TRBV7-2 and TRBJ2-7; 10 bases map to TRBD1. This CDR3 region has 15 residues. The germline V gene has CDR1 SGHTA and CDR2 FQGNSA.

CDR3 in amino acids: CASSLSGNVGGYTF. CDR3 nucleotides: TGTGCCAGCAGTTTATCGGGCAATGTGGGTGGCTACACCTTC. The chain carries TRBV28 and TRBJ1-2; D gene uncertain. Trimming took off 1 base at V and 7 bases at J, with 13 bases between the two ends. Germline loops: CDR1 MDHEN, CDR2 SYDVKM. This CDR3 region has 14 residues.

J is TRBJ2-4 and V is TRBV3-1 (or the pseudogene TRBV3-2); tentatively, D is TRBD2 (6 bases). Per germline, CDR1 LGHDT and CDR2 YNNKEL (reference sequence). V lost 6 bases and J lost 2, with 14 bases in between. This CDR3 is 15 amino acids long. This chain's CDR3 is CASRSGGATKNIQYF. DNA for the CDR3: TGTGCCAGCAGGTCAGGAGGGGCGACCAAAAACATTCAGTACTTC.

The chain carries TRBV18 and TRBJ2-7; TRBD2 is a possible D gene (5 bases). V was cut by 3 bases and J by 2 bases, with 14 bases left in between. The CDR3 has 15 residues. CDR1 is KGHSH and CDR2 is LQKENI in the germline V gene. The CDR3 spells CASSPNGLQTYEQYF. DNA for the CDR3: TGTGCCAGCTCACCTAACGGACTGCAAACCTACGAGCAGTACTTC.

This clone was counted between two and nine times. The chain has TRBV28 and TRBJ1-6, with TRBD1 as a possible D gene (6 bases). Trimming stripped 3 bases from V and 8 bases from J, with 17 bases between. CDR3 length: 16 amino acids. Looked up from germline, CDR1 is MDHEN and CDR2 is SYDVKM. In nucleotides, the CDR3 is TGTGCCAGCAGTTTTGGGGGCGCGGGAAGGGATTCACCCCTCCACTTT. Translation gives CASSFGGAGRDSPLHF.

This chain uses TRBV7-2 with TRBJ2-2, with TRBD1 identical over 7 bases. The V gene's germline CDR1 is SGHTA and CDR2 FQGNSA. The CDR3 has 16 residues. After removal of 3 bases from V and 5 bases from J, the junction contained 9 bases not matched to a gene. CDR3 bases: TGTGCCAGCAGCTTCGCGACAGGGAGTAGGACCGGGGAGCTGTTTTTT. Its translation: CASSFATGSRTGELFF. The variable domain in full, completed from reference TRBV7-2 and TRBJ2-2, reads GAGVSQSPSNKVTEKGKDVELRCDPISGHTALYWYRQSLGQGLEFLIYFQGNSAPDKSGLPSDRFSAERTGGSVSTLTIQRTQQEDSAVYLCASSFATGSRTGELFFGEGSRLTVL.